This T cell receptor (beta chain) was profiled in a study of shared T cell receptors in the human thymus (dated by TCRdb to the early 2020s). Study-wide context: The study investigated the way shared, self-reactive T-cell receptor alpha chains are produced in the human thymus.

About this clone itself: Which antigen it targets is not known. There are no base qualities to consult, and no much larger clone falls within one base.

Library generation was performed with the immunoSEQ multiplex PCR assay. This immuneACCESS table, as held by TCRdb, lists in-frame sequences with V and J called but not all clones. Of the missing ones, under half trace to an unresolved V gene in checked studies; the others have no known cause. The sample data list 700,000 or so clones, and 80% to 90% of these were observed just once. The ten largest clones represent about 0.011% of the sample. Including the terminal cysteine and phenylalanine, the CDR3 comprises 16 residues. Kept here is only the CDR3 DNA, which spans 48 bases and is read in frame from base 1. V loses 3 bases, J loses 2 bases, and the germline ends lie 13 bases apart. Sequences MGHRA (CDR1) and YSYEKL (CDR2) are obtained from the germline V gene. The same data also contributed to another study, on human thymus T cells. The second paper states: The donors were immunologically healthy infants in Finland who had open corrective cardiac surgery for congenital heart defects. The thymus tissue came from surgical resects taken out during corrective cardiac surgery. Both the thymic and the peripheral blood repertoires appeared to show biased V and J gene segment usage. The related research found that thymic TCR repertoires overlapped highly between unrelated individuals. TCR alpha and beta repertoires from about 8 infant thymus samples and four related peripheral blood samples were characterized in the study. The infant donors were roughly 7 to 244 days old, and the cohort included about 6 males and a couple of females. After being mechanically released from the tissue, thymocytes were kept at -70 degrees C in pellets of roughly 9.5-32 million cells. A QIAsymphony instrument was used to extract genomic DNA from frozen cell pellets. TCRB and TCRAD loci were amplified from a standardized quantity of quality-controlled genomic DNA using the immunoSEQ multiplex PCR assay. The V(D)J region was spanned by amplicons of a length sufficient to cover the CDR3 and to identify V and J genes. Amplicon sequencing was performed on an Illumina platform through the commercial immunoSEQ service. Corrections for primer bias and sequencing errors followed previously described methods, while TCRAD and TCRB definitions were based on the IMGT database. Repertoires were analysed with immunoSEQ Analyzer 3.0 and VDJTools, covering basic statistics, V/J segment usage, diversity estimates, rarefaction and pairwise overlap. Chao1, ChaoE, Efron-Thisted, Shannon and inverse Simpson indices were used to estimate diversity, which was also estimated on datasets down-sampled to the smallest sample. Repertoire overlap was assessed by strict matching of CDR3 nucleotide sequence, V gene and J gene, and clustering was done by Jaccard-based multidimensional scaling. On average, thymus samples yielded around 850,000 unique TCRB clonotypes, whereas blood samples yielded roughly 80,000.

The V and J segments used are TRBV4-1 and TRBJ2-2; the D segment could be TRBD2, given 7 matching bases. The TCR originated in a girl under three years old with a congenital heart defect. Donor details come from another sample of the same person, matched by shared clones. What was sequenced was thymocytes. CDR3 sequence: CASSHRRGLNTGELFF. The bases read TGCGCCAGCAGCCACAGGCGGGGGCTCAACACCGGGGAGCTGTTTTTT.